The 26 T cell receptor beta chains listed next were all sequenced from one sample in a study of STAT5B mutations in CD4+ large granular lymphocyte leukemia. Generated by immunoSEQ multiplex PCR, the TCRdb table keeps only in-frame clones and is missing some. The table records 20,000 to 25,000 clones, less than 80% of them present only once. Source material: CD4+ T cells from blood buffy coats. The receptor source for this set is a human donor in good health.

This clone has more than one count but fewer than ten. The CDR3 DNA reads TGTGCCAGCAGAAGAACTGAAGCTTTCTTT. Translated: CASRRTEAFF. The chain links TRBV2 to TRBJ1-1; no firm D call. The CDR3 is made up of 10 amino acids. The V gene lost 6 bases and the J gene lost 5 bases, with 4 bases spanning the gap. Germline assignment: CDR1 SNHLY and CDR2 FYNNEI.

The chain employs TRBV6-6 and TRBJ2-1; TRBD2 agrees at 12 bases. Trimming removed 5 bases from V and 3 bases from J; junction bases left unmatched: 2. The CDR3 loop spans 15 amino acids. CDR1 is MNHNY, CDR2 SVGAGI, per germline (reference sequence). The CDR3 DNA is TGTGCCAGCAGTAAGACTAGCGGGAGCTACAATGAGCAGTTCTTC. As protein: CASSKTSGSYNEQFF.

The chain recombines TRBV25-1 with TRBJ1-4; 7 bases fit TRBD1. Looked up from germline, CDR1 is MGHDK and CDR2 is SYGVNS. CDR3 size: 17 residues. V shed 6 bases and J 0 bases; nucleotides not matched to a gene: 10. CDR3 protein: CASSRQGSGATNEKLFF. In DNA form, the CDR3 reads TGTGCCAGCAGCCGACAGGGAAGTGGCGCAACTAATGAAAAACTGTTTTTT.

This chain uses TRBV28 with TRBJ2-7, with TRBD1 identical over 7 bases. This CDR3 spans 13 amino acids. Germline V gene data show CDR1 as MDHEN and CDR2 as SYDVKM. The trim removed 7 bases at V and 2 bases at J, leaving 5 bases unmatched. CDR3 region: CASNDRAPYEQYF. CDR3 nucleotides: TGTGCCAGCAATGACAGGGCGCCCTACGAGCAGTACTTC. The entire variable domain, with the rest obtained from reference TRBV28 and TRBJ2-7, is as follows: DVKVTQSSRYLVKRTGEKVFLECVQDMDHENMFWYRQDPGLGLRLIYFSYDVKMKEKGDIPEGYSVSREKKERFSLILESASTNQTSMYLCASNDRAPYEQYFGPGTRLTVT.

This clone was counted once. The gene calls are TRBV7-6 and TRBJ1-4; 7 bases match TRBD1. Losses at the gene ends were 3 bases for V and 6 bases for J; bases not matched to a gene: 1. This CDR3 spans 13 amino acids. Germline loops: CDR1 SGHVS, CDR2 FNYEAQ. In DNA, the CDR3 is TGTGCCAGCAGCTTCAGGGGGTATGAAAAACTGTTTTTT. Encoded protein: CASSFRGYEKLFF.

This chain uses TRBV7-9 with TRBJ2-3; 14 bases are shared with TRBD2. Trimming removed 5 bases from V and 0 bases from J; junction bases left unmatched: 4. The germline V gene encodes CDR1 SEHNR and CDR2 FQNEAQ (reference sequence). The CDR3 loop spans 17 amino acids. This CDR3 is CASSRRLAGGSTDTQYF. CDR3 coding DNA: TGTGCCAGCAGCCGTAGACTAGCGGGAGGGAGCACAGATACGCAGTATTTT.

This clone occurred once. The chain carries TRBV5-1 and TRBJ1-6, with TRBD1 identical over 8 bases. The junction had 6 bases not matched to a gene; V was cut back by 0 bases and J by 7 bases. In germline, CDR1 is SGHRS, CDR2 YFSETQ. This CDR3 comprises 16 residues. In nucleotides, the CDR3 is TGCGCCAGCAGCTTGGCCTCCTGGACAGGGAATTCACCCCTCCACTTT. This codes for CASSLASWTGNSPLHF.

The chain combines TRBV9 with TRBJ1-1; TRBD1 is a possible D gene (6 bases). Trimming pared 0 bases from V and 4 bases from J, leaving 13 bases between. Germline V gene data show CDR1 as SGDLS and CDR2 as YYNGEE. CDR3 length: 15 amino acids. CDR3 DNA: TGTGCCAGCAGCGTAGCCCCAGGGGTCGGCACTGAAGCTTTCTTT. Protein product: CASSVAPGVGTEAFF.

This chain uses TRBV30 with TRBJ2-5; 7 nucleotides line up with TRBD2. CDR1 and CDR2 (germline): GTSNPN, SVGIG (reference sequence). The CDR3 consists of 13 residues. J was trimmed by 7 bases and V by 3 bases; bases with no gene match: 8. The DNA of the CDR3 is TGTGCCTGGAGAGGTGGATCGGGGGGGACCCAGTACTTC. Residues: CAWRGGSGGTQYF.

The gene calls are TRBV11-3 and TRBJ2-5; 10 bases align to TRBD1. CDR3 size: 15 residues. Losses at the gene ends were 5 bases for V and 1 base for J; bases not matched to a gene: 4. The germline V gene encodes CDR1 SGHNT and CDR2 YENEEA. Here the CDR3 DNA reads TGTGCCAGCAGCCCCGGGACAGGGGTCCAAGAGACCCAGTACTTC. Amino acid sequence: CASSPGTGVQETQYF. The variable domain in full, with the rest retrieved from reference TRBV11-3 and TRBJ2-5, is EAGVVQSPRYKIIEKKQPVAFWCNPISGHNTLYWYLQNLGQGPELLIRYENEEAVDDSQLPKDRFSAERLKGVDSTLKIQPAELGDSAVYLCASSPGTGVQETQYFGPGTRLLVL.

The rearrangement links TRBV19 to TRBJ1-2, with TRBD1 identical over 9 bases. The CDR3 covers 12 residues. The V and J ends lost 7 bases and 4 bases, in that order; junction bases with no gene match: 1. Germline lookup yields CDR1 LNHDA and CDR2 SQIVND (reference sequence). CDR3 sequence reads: CASTGQGYGYTF. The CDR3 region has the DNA TGTGCCAGTACGGGACAGGGCTATGGCTACACCTTC. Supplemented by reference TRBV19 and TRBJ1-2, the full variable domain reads DGGITQSPKYLFRKEGQNVTLSCEQNLNHDAMYWYRQDPGQGLRLIYYSQIVNDFQKGDIAEGYSVSREKKESFPLTVTSAQKNPTAFYLCASTGQGYGYTFGSGTRLTVV.

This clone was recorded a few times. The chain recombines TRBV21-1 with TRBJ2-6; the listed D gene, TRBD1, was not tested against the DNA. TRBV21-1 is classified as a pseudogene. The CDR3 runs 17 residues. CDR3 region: CASSVTVQQSRANVLTF. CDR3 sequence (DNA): TGTGCCAGCAGTGTAACCGTACAACAAAGTCGGGCCAACGTCCTGACTTTC.

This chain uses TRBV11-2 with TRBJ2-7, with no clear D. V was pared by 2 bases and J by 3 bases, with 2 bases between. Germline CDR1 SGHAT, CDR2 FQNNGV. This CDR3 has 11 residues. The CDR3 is CASSLFYEQYF. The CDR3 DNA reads TGTGCCAGCAGCTTATTCTACGAGCAGTACTTC.

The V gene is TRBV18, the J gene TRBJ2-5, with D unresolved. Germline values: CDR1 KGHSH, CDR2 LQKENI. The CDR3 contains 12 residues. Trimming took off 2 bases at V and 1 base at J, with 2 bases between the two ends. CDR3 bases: TGTGCCAGCTCACCATCCCAAGAGACCCAGTACTTC. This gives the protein CASSPSQETQYF.

Here the CDR3 DNA reads TGCGCCAGCAGCGTAACGTCGGTCCAAGAGACCCAGTACTTC. Protein sequence: CASSVTSVQETQYF. The rearrangement joins TRBV5-1 to TRBJ2-5; D is unclear. Trimming stripped 4 bases from V and 1 base from J, with 11 bases between. Germline CDR1 SGHRS, CDR2 YFSETQ. CDR3 length: 14 residues.

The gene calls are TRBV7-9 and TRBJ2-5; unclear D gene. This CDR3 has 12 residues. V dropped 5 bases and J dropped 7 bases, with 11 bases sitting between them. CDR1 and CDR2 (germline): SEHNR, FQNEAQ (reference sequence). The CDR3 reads CASSRSAGTQYF. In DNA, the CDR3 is TGTGCCAGCAGCCGGTCGGCTGGGACCCAGTACTTC.

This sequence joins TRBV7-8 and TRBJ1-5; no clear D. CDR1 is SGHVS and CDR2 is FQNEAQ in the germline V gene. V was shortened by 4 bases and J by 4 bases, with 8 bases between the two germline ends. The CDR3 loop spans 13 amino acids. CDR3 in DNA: TGTGCCAGCAGCTCTAGTCTTAATCAGCCCCAGCATTTT. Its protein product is CASSSSLNQPQHF.

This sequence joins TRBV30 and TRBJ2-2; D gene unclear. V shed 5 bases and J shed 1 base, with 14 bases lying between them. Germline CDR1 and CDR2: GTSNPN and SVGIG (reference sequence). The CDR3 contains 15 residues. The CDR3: CAWRPRTGNTGELFF. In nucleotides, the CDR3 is TGTGCCTGGCGACCTCGGACCGGGAACACCGGGGAGCTGTTTTTT.

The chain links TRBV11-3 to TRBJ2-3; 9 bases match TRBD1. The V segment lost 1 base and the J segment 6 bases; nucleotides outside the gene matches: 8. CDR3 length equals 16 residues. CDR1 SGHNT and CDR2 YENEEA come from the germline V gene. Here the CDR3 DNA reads TGTGCCAGCAGCTTAGCCCCCGGGACAGGGTCCGATACGCAGTATTTT. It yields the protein CASSLAPGTGSDTQYF.

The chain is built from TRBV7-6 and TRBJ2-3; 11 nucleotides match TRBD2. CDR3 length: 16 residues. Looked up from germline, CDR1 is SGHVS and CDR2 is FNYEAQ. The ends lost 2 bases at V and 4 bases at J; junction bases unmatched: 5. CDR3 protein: CASSLHLAGGADTQYF. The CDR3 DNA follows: TGTGCCAGCAGCTTACACCTAGCGGGAGGTGCAGATACGCAGTATTTT.

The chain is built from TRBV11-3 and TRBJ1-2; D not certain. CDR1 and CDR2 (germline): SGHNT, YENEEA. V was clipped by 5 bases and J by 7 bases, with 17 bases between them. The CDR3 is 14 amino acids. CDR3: CASSPPPGLCGYTF. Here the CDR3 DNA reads TGTGCCAGCAGCCCCCCCCCAGGCCTATGTGGCTACACCTTC.

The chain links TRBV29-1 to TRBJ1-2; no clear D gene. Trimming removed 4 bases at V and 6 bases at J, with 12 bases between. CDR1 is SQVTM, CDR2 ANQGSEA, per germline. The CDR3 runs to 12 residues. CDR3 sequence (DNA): TGCAGCGTTGTAGCATTTACAGATGGCTACACCTTC. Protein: CSVVAFTDGYTF.

This CDR3 reads CASSLGTSGLQETQYF. As DNA, the CDR3 is TGTGCCAGCAGCTTAGGGACTAGCGGACTCCAAGAGACCCAGTACTTC. The chain recombines TRBV7-9 with TRBJ2-5, with TRBD2 identical over 10 bases. V shed 1 base, J shed 1 base, and the junction held 3 bases outside the gene matches. This CDR3 region has 16 residues. Germline V gives CDR1 SEHNR, CDR2 FQNEAQ (reference sequence).

CDR3 protein: CASSLRLQETQYF. The CDR3 coding sequence is TGTGCCAGCAGCTTGAGGCTACAAGAGACCCAGTACTTC. The chain employs TRBV5-6 and TRBJ2-5; D not certain. CDR1 and CDR2 (germline): SGHDT, YYEEEE. The CDR3 runs to 13 residues. Trimming left V 1 base short and J 2 bases short, with 6 bases between.

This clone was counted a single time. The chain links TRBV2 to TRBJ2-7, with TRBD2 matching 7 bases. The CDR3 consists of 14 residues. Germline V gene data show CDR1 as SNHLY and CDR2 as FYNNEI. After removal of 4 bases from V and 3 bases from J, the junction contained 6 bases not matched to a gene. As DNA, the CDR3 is TGTGCCAGCAGTGGGGGGAGCGGGATCTACGAGCAGTACTTC. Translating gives CASSGGSGIYEQYF.

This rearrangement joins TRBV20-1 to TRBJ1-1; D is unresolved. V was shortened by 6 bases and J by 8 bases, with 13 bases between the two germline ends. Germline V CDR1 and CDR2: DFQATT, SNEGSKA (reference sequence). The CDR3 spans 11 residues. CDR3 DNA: TGCAGTGCAATGGATTGGCCCGAAGCTTTCTTT. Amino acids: CSAMDWPEAFF.